The 2 T cell receptor beta chains reported below all come from one sample, sequenced in a study of blood T cells in healthy people across ages. Sample-barcoded 5' priming and a J-beta primer mix drove a second PCR of about 7 to 11 cycles. MiXCR, run by TCRdb on the 5' RACE reads, gives a single entry per CDR3 protein. Of 910,000 or so distinct CDR3 sequences listed, around 54% are singletons. Sequences were obtained from blood. These receptors all stem from a woman in her fifties or sixties in good health.

This chain links TRBV13 with TRBJ2-3, with 9 bases identical to TRBD2. Germline V lookup: CDR1 PRHDT, CDR2 FYEKMQ (reference sequence). The junction had 16 bases not matched to a gene; V was cut back by 2 bases and J by 4 bases. The CDR3 is made up of 19 amino acids. CDR3 protein: CASSLSAYFEREAADTQYF. For the CDR3, the DNA is TGTGCCAGCAGCTTATCAGCCTATTTCGAGCGGGAGGCTGCAGATACGCAGTATTTT.

The chain has TRBV7-8 and TRBJ2-5; D is unclear. Germline values: CDR1 SGHVS, CDR2 FQNEAQ. The CDR3 has 13 amino acids. Trimming left V 5 bases short and J 1 base short, with 8 bases between. CDR3: CASSDWVQETQYF. CDR3 in DNA: TGTGCCAGCAGCGACTGGGTCCAAGAGACCCAGTACTTC.